These T cell receptor beta chains were read from a single sample in a study of OX40 agonist ivuxolimab in advanced cancers. TCRdb keeps only in-frame clones here, not all; method: immunoSEQ multiplex PCR. The table includes 66,000 or so clones, roughly nine tenths detected once. Sample: CD4+ or CD8+ T cells sorted from blood, taken in a trial of the OX40 agonist ivuxolimab. The source of these receptors is an adult with an advanced solid tumor such as melanoma, head and neck, liver or kidney cancer. Both conserved end residues are part of each CDR3. Fields, in order: J gene, D gene, V gene, clone size, CDR3 protein, CDR3 DNA. The D gene is left open where the match is weak. A row's size may be missing; if present it is once, few, many or a size class.

J: TRBJ2-7
D: TRBD1
V: TRBV6-1
size: -
CDR3: CASSPQGAFSYEQYF
DNA: TGTGCCAGCAGCCCCCAGGGGGCCTTTTCCTACGAGCAGTACTTC

J: TRBJ2-2
D: -
V: TRBV18
size: once
CDR3: CASSPPTGSPGELFF
DNA: TGTGCCAGCTCACCTCCGACAGGCTCGCCCGGGGAGCTGTTTTTT

J: TRBJ1-2
D: TRBD1
V: TRBV18
size: -
CDR3: CASSRMEGQANYGYTF
DNA: TGTGCCAGCTCACGTATGGAAGGACAGGCGAACTATGGCTACACCTTC

J: TRBJ2-5
D: -
V: TRBV5-1
size: -
CDR3: CASMGGRETQYF
DNA: TGCGCCAGCATGGGGGGACGAGAGACCCAGTACTTC

J: TRBJ2-5
D: TRBD1
V: TRBV14
size: once
CDR3: CASSPRTGGEETQYF
DNA: TGTGCCAGCAGCCCTCGGACAGGGGGCGAAGAGACCCAGTACTTC

J: TRBJ2-7
D: TRBD1
V: TRBV18
size: -
CDR3: CASSPGTGSSYEQYF
DNA: TGTGCCAGCTCACCAGGGACAGGGAGCTCCTACGAGCAGTACTTC

J: TRBJ2-2
D: -
V: TRBV5-5
size: -
CDR3: CASSSLGGNTGELFF
DNA: TGTGCCAGCAGCTCCTTGGGGGGGAACACCGGGGAGCTGTTTTTT

J: TRBJ2-7
D: TRBD1
V: TRBV30
size: once
CDR3: CAWKRGQASSYEQYF
DNA: TGTGCCTGGAAGCGAGGACAGGCGAGCTCCTACGAGCAGTACTTC

J: TRBJ1-4
D: -
V: TRBV28
size: -
CDR3: CASMVESGPTNEKLFF
DNA: TGTGCCAGCATGGTAGAGAGCGGGCCTACCAATGAAAAACTGTTTTTT

J: TRBJ2-3
D: -
V: TRBV7-8
size: -
CDR3: CASSLFQSTDTQYF
DNA: TGTGCCAGCAGCTTATTTCAGTCCACAGATACGCAGTATTTT

J: TRBJ2-5
D: -
V: TRBV7-8
size: once
CDR3: CASSNSDGETQYF
DNA: TGTGCCAGCAGCAATTCCGACGGAGAGACCCAGTACTTC

J: TRBJ1-2
D: TRBD1
V: TRBV18
size: -
CDR3: CASSPNTGAYGYTF
DNA: TGTGCCAGCTCGCCTAATACAGGGGCGTATGGCTACACCTTC

J: TRBJ1-5
D: -
V: TRBV12-2
size: once
CDR3: CARLKDRVGQPQHF
DNA: TGTGCCCGACTAAAGGACAGGGTAGGTCAGCCCCAGCATTTT

J: TRBJ2-1
D: TRBD2
V: TRBV30
size: -
CDR3: CAWSVLAGGGWQFF
DNA: TGTGCCTGGAGTGTACTAGCGGGAGGGGGTTGGCAGTTCTTC

J: TRBJ2-5
D: TRBD1
V: TRBV4-1
size: -
CDR3: CASSQDSGTGGALETQYF
DNA: TGCGCCAGCAGCCAAGATTCCGGGACAGGGGGCGCCTTAGAGACCCAGTACTTC

J: TRBJ1-1
D: -
V: TRBV7-9
size: -
CDR3: CASSLGTWNTEAFF
DNA: TGTGCCAGCAGCCTCGGGACCTGGAACACTGAAGCTTTCTTT

J: TRBJ2-7
D: -
V: TRBV28
size: -
CDR3: CASSLFGGTGGGRSSYEQYF
DNA: TGTGCCAGCAGTTTATTTGGGGGAACAGGGGGCGGGAGGAGCTCCTACGAGCAGTACTTC

J: TRBJ2-1
D: -
V: TRBV6-5
size: -
CDR3: CASRRSPNLYNEQFF
DNA: TGTGCCAGCAGAAGGTCCCCCAACCTCTACAATGAGCAGTTCTTC

J: TRBJ2-1
D: TRBD2
V: TRBV18
size: -
CDR3: CASSPGLAEYNEQFF
DNA: TGTGCCAGCTCACCTGGACTAGCGGAGTACAATGAGCAGTTCTTC

J: TRBJ1-5
D: -
V: TRBV9
size: -
CDR3: CASSEGGALYSNQPQHF
DNA: TGTGCCAGCAGCGAGGGAGGGGCCCTTTATAGCAATCAGCCCCAGCATTTT

J: TRBJ2-3
D: -
V: TRBV6-6
size: -
CDR3: CASRKPGVTDTQYF
DNA: TGTGCCAGCAGAAAACCAGGGGTCACAGATACGCAGTATTTT

J: TRBJ2-5
D: -
V: TRBV2
size: once
CDR3: CASRDGGAKETQYF
DNA: TGTGCCAGCAGGGACGGTGGGGCCAAAGAGACCCAGTACTTC

J: TRBJ2-7
D: TRBD2
V: TRBV5-1
size: -
CDR3: CASSPTSGGRSSYEQYF
DNA: TGCGCCAGCAGCCCGACTAGCGGGGGGAGAAGCTCCTACGAGCAGTACTTC

J: TRBJ1-2
D: -
V: TRBV29-1
size: once
CDR3: CSVEGYGYTF
DNA: TGCAGCGTTGAAGGCTATGGCTACACCTTC

J: TRBJ2-1
D: TRBD1
V: TRBV18
size: once
CDR3: CASSPNRGNEQFF
DNA: TGTGCCAGCTCACCTAACAGGGGGAATGAGCAGTTCTTC

J: TRBJ1-1
D: -
V: TRBV29-1
size: -
CDR3: CSVSGRDTEAFF
DNA: TGCAGCGTTTCAGGAAGGGACACTGAAGCTTTCTTT

J: TRBJ1-6
D: TRBD1
V: TRBV11-1
size: -
CDR3: CASSLRQGNSPLHF
DNA: TGTGCCAGCAGCTTAAGACAGGGTAATTCACCCCTCCACTTT

J: TRBJ2-3
D: -
V: TRBV6-6
size: -
CDR3: CASSWVADTQYF
DNA: TGTGCCAGCAGCTGGGTTGCAGATACGCAGTATTTT

J: TRBJ2-3
D: TRBD1
V: TRBV5-1
size: -
CDR3: CASSVYRGRADTQYF
DNA: TGCGCCAGCAGCGTCTACAGGGGGCGGGCAGATACGCAGTATTTT

J: TRBJ2-3
D: -
V: TRBV5-1
size: -
CDR3: CASTRQTLSTDTQYF
DNA: TGCGCCAGCACCCGACAGACACTTAGCACAGATACGCAGTATTTT

J: TRBJ2-7
D: -
V: TRBV5-1
size: -
CDR3: CASSPDAYEQYF
DNA: TGCGCCAGCAGCCCAGACGCCTACGAGCAGTACTTC